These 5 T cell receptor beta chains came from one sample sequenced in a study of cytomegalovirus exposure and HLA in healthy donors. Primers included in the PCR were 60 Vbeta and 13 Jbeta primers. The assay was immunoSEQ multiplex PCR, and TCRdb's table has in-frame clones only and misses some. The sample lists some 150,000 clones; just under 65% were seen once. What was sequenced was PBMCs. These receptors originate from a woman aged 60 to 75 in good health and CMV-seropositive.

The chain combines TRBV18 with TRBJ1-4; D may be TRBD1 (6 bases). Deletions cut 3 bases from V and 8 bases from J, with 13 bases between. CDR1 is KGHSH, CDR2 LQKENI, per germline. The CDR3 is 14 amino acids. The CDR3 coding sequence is TGTGCCAGCTCACCCACCCCAGGGGAGGAAAAACTGTTTTTT. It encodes CASSPTPGEEKLFF. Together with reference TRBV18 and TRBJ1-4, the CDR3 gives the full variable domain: NAGVMQNPRHLVRRRGQEARLRCSPMKGHSHVYWYRQLPEEGLKFMVYLQKENIIDESGMPKERFSAEFPKEGPSILRIQQVVRGDSAAYFCASSPTPGEEKLFFGSGTQLSVL.

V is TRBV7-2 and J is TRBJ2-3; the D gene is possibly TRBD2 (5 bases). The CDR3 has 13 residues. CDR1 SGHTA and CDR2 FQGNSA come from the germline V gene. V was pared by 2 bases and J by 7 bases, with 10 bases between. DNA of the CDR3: TGTGCCAGCAGCTTATTTCGGGAAAATACGCAGTATTTT. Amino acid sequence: CASSLFRENTQYF.

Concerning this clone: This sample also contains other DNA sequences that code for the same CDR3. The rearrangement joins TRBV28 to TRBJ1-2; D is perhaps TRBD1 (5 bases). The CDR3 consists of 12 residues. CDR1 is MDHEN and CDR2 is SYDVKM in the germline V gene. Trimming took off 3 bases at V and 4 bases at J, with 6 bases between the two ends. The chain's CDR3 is CASSFDSYGYTF. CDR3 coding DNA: TGTGCCAGCAGTTTCGACAGCTATGGCTACACCTTC.

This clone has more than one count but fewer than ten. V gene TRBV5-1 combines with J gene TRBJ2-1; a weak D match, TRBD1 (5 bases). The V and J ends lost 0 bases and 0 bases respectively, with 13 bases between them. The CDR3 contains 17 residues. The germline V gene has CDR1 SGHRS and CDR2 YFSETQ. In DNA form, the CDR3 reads TGCGCCAGCAGCTTGGGGCCCAGGGCTAGCTCCTACAATGAGCAGTTCTTC. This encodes CASSLGPRASSYNEQFF.

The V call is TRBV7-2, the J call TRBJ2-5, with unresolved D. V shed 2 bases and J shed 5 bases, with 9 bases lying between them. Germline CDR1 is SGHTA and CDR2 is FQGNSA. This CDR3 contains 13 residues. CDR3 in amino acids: CASSLRYAETQYF. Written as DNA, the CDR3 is TGTGCCAGCAGCTTACGATATGCGGAGACCCAGTACTTC.